The entry below describes one TCR beta chain. No antigen is known for it. Triplicate roughly 320,000-cell sorts were made of each CD8+ T cell subset. Germline-derived CDR1 and CDR2 are SGHTA and FQGTGA. The CDR3 is made up of 14 amino acids. The sample belongs to a study of CXCR3-negative and CXCR3-positive naive CD8 T cells. Study-wide findings and caveats: Similarly elevated diversity marked both naive subsets, with memory CD8+ cells showing far lower diversity.

Each TRB cDNA library was prepared by 5' RACE (with UMI labels). TCRdb re-called the 5' RACE reads and catalogs CDR3 proteins one per entry, DNA excluded. There are approximately 66,000 distinct CDR3 sequences in the sample, with about 1.5% held by the top ten. Specimen: naive CXCR3- CD8+ T cells from blood. The subset here: CD45RO-CCR7+CD27+CD95- naive CD8+ T cells lacking CXCR3 (TNR3-). J is TRBJ2-2 and V is TRBV7-3. This receptor was identified in a human donor in good health. Some clones in this sample may be carry-over from other donors' samples. The chain's CDR3 is CASSLSENTGELFF.